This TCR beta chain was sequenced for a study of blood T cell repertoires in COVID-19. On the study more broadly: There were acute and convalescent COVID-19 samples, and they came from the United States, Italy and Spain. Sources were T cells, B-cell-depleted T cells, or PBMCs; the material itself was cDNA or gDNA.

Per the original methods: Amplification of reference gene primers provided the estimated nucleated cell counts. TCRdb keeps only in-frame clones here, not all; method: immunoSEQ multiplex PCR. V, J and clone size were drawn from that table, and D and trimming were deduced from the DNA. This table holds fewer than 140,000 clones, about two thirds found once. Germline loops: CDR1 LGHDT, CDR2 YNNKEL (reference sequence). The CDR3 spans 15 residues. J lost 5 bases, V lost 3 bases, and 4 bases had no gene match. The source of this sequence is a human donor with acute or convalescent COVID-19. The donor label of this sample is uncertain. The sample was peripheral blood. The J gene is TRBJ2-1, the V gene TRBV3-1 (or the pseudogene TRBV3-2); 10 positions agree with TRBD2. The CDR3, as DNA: TGTGCCAGCAGCCATCTAGCGGGGGTAAACAATGAGCAGTTCTTC. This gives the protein CASSHLAGVNNEQFF.